This T cell receptor (beta chain) is from a study of Tregs in tolerant kidney transplant recipients. A note on this clone: Its target is unknown.

Overall study findings and caveats: The most relevant donor-specific Treg TCRbeta repertoire apparently came from expansion with activated donor B cells. Biological reproducibility was not directly addressed in this study.

CD4+CD25+CD127- Tregs, CD4+CD25- non-Tregs, CD4 and CD8 cells were sorted. Assay: immunoSEQ multiplex PCR; the TCRdb copy retains only in-frame clones and omits some. The table includes 15,000 to 17,000 clones, approximately 90% detected once. The CDR3 consists of 14 residues. V trimming: 2 bases; J trimming: 3 bases; junction bases outside the gene matches: 4. Germline assignment: CDR1 MGHRA and CDR2 YSYEKL. This receptor was identified in a human donor in good health. The chain employs TRBV4-1 and TRBJ2-7; 7 bases match TRBD1. Sequenced sample: CD8+ T cells from blood. DNA for the CDR3: TGCGCCAGCAGCCAACCGGGACAGCGCTACGAGCAGTACTTC. Its translation: CASSQPGQRYEQYF.